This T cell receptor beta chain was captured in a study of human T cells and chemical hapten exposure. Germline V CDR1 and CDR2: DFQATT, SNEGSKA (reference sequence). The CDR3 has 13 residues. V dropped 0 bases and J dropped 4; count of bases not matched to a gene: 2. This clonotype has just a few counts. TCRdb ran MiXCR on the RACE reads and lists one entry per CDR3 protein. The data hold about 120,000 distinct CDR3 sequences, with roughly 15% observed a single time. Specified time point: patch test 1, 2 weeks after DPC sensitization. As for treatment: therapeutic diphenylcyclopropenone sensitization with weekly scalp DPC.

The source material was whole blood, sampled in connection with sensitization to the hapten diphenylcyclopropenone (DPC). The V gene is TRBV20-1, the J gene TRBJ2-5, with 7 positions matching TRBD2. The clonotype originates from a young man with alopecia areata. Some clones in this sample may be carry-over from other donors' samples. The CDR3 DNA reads TGCAGTGCTAGAGAGACTAGCCCAGAGACCCAGTACTTC. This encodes CSARETSPETQYF.